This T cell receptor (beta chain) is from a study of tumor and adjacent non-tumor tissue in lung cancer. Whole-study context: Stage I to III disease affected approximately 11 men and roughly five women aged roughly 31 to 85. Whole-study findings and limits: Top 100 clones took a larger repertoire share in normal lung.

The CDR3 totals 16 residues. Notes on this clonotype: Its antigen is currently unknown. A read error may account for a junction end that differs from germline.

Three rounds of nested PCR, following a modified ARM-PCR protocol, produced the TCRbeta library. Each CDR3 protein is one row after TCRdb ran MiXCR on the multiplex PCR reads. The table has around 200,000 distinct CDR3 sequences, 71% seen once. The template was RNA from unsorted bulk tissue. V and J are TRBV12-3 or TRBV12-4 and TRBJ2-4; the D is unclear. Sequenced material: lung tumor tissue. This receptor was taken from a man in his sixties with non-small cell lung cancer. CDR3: CAISRDIQLAKNIQYF. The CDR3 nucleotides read TGTGCCATCAGTCGAGACATACAACTAGCCAAAAACATTCAGTACTTC.